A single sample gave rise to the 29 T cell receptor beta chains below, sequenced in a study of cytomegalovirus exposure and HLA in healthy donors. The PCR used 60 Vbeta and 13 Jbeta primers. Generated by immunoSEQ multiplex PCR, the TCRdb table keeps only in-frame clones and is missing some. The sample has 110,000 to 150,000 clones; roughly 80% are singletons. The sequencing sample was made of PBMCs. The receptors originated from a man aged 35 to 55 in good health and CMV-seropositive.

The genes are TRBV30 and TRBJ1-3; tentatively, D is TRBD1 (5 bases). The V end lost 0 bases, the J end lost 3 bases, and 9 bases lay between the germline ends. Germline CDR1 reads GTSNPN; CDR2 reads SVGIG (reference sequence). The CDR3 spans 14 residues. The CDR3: CAWSVGVFGNTIYF. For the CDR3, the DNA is TGTGCCTGGAGTGTAGGGGTCTTTGGAAACACCATATATTTT.

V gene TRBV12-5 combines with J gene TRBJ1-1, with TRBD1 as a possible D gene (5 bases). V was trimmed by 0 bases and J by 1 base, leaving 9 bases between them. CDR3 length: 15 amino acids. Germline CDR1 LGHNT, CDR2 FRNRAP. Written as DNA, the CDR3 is TGTGCTAGTGGTTTGGTCAGGGTTTCGAACACTGAAGCTTTCTTT. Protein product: CASGLVRVSNTEAFF.

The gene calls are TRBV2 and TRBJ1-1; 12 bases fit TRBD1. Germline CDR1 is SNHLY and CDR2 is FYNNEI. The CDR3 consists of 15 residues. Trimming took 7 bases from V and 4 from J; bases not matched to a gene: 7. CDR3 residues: CASTGTGGYGTEAFF. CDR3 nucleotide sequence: TGTGCCAGCACGGGGACAGGGGGCTATGGCACTGAAGCTTTCTTT.

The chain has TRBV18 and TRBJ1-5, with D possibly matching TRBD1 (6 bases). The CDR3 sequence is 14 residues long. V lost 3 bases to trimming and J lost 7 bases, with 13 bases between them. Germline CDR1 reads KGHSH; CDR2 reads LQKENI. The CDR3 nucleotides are TGTGCCAGCTCACCCTTACAGGGAAACCAGCCCCAGCATTTT. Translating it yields CASSPLQGNQPQHF. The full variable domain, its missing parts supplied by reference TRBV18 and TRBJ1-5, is NAGVMQNPRHLVRRRGQEARLRCSPMKGHSHVYWYRQLPEEGLKFMVYLQKENIIDESGMPKERFSAEFPKEGPSILRIQQVVRGDSAAYFCASSPLQGNQPQHFGDGTRLSIL.

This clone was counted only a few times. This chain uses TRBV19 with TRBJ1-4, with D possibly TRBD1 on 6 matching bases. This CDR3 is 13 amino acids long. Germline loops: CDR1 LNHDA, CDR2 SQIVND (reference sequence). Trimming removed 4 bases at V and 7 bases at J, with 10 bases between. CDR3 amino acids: CASSTQGSEKLFF. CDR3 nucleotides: TGTGCCAGTAGTACCCAGGGGAGTGAAAAACTGTTTTTT. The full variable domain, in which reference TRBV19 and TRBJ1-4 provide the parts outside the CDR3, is DGGITQSPKYLFRKEGQNVTLSCEQNLNHDAMYWYRQDPGQGLRLIYYSQIVNDFQKGDIAEGYSVSREKKESFPLTVTSAQKNPTAFYLCASSTQGSEKLFFGSGTQLSVL.

This CDR3 is CASTRVGGERGTGELFF. As DNA, the CDR3 is TGTGCCAGCACCCGGGTGGGGGGAGAACGGGGCACCGGGGAGCTGTTTTTT. This chain links TRBV6-4 with TRBJ2-2; D may be TRBD2 (6 bases). V dropped 7 bases and J dropped 4 bases, with 22 bases sitting between them. The CDR3 is 17 residues long. Germline V CDR1 and CDR2: MRHNA, SNTAGT.

The CDR3 spells CASSHAWGAGDGYEQYF. CDR3 coding DNA: TGTGCCAGCAGCCACGCCTGGGGCGCGGGGGACGGCTACGAGCAGTACTTC. V and J are TRBV11-3 and TRBJ2-7, with TRBD2 matching over 7 bases. The CDR3 has 17 amino acids. J was trimmed by 3 bases and V by 5 bases; bases with no gene match: 16. Germline V lookup: CDR1 SGHNT, CDR2 YENEEA.

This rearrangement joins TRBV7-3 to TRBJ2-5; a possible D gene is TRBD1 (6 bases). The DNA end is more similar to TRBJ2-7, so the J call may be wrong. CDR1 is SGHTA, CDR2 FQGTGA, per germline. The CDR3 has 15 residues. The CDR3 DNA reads TGTGCCAGCAGCTTAAGAGCAACAGGGACCTACGAGCAGTACTTC. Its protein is CASSLRATGTYEQYF.

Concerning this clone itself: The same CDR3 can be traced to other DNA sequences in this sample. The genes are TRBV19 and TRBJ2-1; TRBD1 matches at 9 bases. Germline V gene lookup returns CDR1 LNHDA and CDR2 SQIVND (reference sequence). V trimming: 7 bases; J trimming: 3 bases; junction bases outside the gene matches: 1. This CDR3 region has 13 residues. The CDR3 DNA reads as TGTGCCAGTAAGGACAGGGGCTACAATGAGCAGTTCTTC. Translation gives CASKDRGYNEQFF.

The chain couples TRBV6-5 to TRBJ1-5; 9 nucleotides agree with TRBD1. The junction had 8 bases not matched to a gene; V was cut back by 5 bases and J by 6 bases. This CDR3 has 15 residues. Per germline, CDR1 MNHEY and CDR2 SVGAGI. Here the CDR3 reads CASSPSRDRVQPQHF. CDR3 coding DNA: TGTGCCAGCAGTCCTTCGAGGGACAGGGTTCAGCCCCAGCATTTT.

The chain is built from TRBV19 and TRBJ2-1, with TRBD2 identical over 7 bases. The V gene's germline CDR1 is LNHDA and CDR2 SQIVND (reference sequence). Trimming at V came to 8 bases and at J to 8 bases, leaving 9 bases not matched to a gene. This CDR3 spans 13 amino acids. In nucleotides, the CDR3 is TGTGCCAGTGGAGCGTGGGAGGGATATGAGCAGTTCTTC. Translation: CASGAWEGYEQFF.

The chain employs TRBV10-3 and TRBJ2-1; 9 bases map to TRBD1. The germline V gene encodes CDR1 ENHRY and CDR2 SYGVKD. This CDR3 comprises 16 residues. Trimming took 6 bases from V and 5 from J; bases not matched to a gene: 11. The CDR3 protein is CAISPGQGQGNNEQFF. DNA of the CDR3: TGTGCCATCAGCCCGGGACAGGGTCAGGGAAACAATGAGCAGTTCTTC.

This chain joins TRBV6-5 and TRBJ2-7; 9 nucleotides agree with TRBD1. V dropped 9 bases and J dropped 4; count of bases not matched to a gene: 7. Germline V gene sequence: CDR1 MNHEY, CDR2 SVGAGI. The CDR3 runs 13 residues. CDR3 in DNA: TGTGCCAGTCACAGGGGGCTCGGTTACGAGCAGTACTTC. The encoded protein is CASHRGLGYEQYF.

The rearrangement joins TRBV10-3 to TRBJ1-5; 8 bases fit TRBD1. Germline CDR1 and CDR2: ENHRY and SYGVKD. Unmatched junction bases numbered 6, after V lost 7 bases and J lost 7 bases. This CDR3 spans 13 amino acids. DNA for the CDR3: TGTGCCATCACTTACGACAGGGGCCAGCCCCAGCATTTT. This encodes CAITYDRGQPQHF.

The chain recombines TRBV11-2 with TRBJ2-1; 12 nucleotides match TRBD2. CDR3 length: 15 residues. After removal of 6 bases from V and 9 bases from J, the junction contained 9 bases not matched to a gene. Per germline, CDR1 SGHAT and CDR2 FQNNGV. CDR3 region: CASRPLAGGLAEQFF. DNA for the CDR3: TGTGCCAGCAGACCCCTAGCGGGAGGGCTGGCTGAGCAGTTCTTC.

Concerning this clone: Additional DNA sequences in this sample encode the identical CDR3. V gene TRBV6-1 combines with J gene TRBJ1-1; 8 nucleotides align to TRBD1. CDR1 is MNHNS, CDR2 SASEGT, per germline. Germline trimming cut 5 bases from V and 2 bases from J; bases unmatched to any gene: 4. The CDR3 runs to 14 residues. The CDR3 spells CASSRTGLNTEAFF. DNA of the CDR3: TGTGCCAGCAGTCGGACAGGGCTAAACACTGAAGCTTTCTTT.

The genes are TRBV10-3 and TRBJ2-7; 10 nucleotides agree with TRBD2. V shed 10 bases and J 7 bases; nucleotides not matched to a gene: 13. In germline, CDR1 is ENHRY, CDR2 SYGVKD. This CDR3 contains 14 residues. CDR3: CATARLAGLGEQYF. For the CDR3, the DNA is TGTGCCACCGCCAGACTAGCGGGCCTAGGGGAGCAGTACTTC.

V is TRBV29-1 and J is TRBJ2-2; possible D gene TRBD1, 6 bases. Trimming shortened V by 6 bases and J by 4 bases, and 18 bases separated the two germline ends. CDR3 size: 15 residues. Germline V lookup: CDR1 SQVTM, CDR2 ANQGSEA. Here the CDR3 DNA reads TGCAGCGTCTCCCCGGGACACCCTACCACCGGGGAGCTGTTTTTT. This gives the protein CSVSPGHPTTGELFF.

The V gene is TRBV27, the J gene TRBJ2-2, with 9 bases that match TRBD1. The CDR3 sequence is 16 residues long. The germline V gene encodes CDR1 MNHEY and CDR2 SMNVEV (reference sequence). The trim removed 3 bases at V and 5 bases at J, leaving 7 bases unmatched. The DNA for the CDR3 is TGTGCCAGCAGTTTTAGGGACAGGGCGTCTACCGGGGAGCTGTTTTTT. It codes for CASSFRDRASTGELFF.

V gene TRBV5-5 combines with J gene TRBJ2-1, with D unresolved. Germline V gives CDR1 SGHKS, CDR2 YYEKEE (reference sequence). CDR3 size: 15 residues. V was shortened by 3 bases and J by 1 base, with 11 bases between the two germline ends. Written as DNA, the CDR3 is TGTGCCAGCAGCTCCTGGGCTGCATCCTACAATGAGCAGTTCTTC. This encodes CASSSWAASYNEQFF.

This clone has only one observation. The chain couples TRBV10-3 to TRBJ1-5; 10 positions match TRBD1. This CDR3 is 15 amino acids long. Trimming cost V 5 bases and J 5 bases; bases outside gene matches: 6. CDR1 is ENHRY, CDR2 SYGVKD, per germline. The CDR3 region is CAISTGTGDYQPQHF. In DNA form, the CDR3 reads TGTGCCATCAGTACCGGGACAGGGGACTATCAGCCCCAGCATTTT.

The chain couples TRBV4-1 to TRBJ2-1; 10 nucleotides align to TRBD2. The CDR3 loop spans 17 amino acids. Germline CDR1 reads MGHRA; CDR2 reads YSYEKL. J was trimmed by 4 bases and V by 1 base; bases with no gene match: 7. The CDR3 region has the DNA TGCGCCAGCAGCCAAGTTTTGACTAGCGGGCTTTACAATGAGCAGTTCTTC. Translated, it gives CASSQVLTSGLYNEQFF.

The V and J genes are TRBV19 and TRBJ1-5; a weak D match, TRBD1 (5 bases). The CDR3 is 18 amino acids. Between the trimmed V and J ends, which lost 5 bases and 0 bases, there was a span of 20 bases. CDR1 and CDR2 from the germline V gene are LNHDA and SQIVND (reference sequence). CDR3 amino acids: CASSLDSLTMYSNQPQHF. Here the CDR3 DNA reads TGTGCCAGTAGTCTTGACAGCCTGACAATGTATAGCAATCAGCCCCAGCATTTT. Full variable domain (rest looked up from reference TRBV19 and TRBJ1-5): DGGITQSPKYLFRKEGQNVTLSCEQNLNHDAMYWYRQDPGQGLRLIYYSQIVNDFQKGDIAEGYSVSREKKESFPLTVTSAQKNPTAFYLCASSLDSLTMYSNQPQHFGDGTRLSIL.

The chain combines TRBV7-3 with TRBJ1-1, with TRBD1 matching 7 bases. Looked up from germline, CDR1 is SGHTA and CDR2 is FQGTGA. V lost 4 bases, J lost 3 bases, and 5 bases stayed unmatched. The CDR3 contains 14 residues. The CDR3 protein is CASSSTGSYTEAFF. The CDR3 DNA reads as TGTGCCAGCAGCTCGACAGGGTCATACACTGAAGCTTTCTTT.

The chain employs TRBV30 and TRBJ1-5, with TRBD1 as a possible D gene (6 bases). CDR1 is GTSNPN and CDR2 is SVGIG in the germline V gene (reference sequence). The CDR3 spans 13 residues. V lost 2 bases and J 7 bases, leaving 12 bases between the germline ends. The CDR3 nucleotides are TGTGCCTGGAGTCTACAGGGTAAACAGCCCCAGCATTTT. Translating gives CAWSLQGKQPQHF.

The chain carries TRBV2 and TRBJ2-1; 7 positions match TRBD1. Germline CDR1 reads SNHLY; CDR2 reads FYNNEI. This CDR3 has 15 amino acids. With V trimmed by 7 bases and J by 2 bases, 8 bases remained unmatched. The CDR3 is CASTLLTGTYNEQFF. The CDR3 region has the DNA TGTGCCAGCACCCTACTGACAGGGACCTACAATGAGCAGTTCTTC.

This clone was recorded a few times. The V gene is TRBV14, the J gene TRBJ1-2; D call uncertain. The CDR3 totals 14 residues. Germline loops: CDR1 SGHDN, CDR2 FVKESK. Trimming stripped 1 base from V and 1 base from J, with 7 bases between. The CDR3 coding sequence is TGTGCCAGCAGCCAAGTATCAGTTAACTATGGCTACACCTTC. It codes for CASSQVSVNYGYTF.

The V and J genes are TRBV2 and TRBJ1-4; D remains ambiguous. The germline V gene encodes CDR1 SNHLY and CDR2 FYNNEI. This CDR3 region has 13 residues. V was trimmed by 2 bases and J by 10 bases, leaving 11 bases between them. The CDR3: CASSETGRRKLFF. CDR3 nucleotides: TGTGCCAGCAGTGAAACGGGAAGGAGAAAACTGTTTTTT. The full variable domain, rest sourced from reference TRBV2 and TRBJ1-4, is EPEVTQTPSHQVTQMGQEVILRCVPISNHLYFYWYRQILGQKVEFLVSFYNNEISEKSEIFDDQFSVERPDGSNFTLKIRSTKLEDSAMYFCASSETGRRKLFFGSGTQLSVL.

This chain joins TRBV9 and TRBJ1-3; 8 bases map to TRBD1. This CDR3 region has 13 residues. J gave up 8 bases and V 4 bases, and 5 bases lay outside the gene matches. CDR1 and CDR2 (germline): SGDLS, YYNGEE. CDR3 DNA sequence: TGTGCCAGCAGCCCCGGACAGGGTGACACCATATATTTT. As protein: CASSPGQGDTIYF.